These 19 T cell receptor beta chains originate from one sample sequenced in a study of blood T cell repertoires in COVID-19. The table came from immunoSEQ multiplex PCR; TCRdb's copy has only in-frame clones and leaves some out. The table includes under 80,000 clones, around nine tenths detected once. Sequencing was carried out using peripheral blood. Receptors were obtained from a man between 65 and 80 years old with acute or convalescent COVID-19.

The table lists this clone with a few counts. The V gene is TRBV2, the J gene TRBJ2-1; the match to TRBD2 covers 12 bases. CDR1 is SNHLY and CDR2 is FYNNEI in the germline V gene. This CDR3 has 15 amino acids. V was clipped by 7 bases and J by 2 bases; unmatched bases: 3. The CDR3 DNA follows: TGTGCCAGCACCTGGACTAGCGGGGCCTACAATGAGCAGTTCTTC. Translated, it gives CASTWTSGAYNEQFF.

V and J are TRBV7-9 and TRBJ2-7, with 8 bases identical to TRBD2. V lost 5 bases, J lost 4 bases, and 13 bases stayed unmatched. The CDR3 totals 16 residues. Germline assignment: CDR1 SEHNR and CDR2 FQNEAQ (reference sequence). CDR3 residues: CASSPLGAGEEYEQYF. CDR3 coding DNA: TGTGCCAGCAGCCCTCTGGGAGCGGGAGAGGAGTACGAGCAGTACTTC.

This chain uses TRBV27 with TRBJ2-3; 8 nucleotides agree with TRBD2. The V segment lost 3 bases and the J segment 2 bases; nucleotides outside the gene matches: 1. The CDR3 contains 14 residues. The germline CDR1 and CDR2 sequences are MNHEY and SMNVEV (reference sequence). CDR3 DNA sequence: TGTGCCAGCAGTTTCGGGGGGGCCACAGATACGCAGTATTTT. The encoded protein is CASSFGGATDTQYF.

The rearrangement links TRBV5-1 to TRBJ2-3, with unresolved D. V lost 4 bases to trimming and J lost 3 bases, with 9 bases between them. The V gene's germline CDR1 is SGHRS and CDR2 YFSETQ. This CDR3 region has 13 residues. The chain's CDR3 is CASSQQKTDTQYF. DNA of the CDR3: TGCGCCAGCAGCCAACAGAAAACAGATACGCAGTATTTT. The whole variable domain, filled in from reference TRBV5-1 and TRBJ2-3, reads KAGVTQTPRYLIKTRGQQVTLSCSPISGHRSVSWYQQTPGQGLQFLFEYFSETQRNKGNFPGRFSGRQFSNSRSEMNVSTLELGDSALYLCASSQQKTDTQYFGPGTRLTVL.

This clone was observed a single time. The chain is built from TRBV7-8 and TRBJ1-2, with 9 nucleotides matching TRBD1. This CDR3 comprises 15 residues. Germline assignment: CDR1 SGHVS and CDR2 FQNEAQ. With V trimmed by 1 base and J by 7 bases, 7 bases remained unmatched. The CDR3 DNA follows: TGTGCCAGCAGCTTAGACGGGGGACAGGGACGTGGCTACACCTTC. It yields the protein CASSLDGGQGRGYTF.

This clone appeared a few times. The V and J genes are TRBV28 and TRBJ2-7; possibly TRBD2 for D (5 bases). With 5 bases removed from V and 3 bases from J, the gap between germline ends came to 23 bases. CDR3 length: 17 amino acids. Germline assignment: CDR1 MDHEN and CDR2 SYDVKM. In DNA, the CDR3 is TGTGCCAGCAGTAGACTTCTTGGAGCCACACGGGGCTACGAGCAGTACTTC. It specifies CASSRLLGATRGYEQYF.

CDR3 sequence: CASSPGQGYQPQHF. The CDR3 region has the DNA TGTGCCAGTAGCCCGGGACAGGGGTACCAGCCCCAGCATTTT. V is TRBV19 and J is TRBJ1-5; TRBD1 matches at 10 bases. With 6 bases clipped from V and 7 bases from J, the junction kept 6 bases outside the gene matches. The CDR3 spans 14 residues. Germline CDR1 and CDR2: LNHDA and SQIVND (reference sequence).

The chain employs TRBV12-3 or TRBV12-4 and TRBJ2-1; no clear D gene. V was pared by 2 bases and J by 6 bases, with 5 bases between. This CDR3 region has 12 residues. CDR3 nucleotides: TGTGCCAGCAGTTTAAACGGCAATGAGCAGTTCTTC. This encodes CASSLNGNEQFF.

This clone has only a few counts. This chain joins TRBV7-9 and TRBJ1-4, with a weak D call TRBD1 (5 bases). The V end lost 4 bases, the J end lost 8 bases, and 11 bases lay between the germline ends. The CDR3 totals 13 residues. Germline assignment: CDR1 SEHNR and CDR2 FQNEAQ (reference sequence). CDR3 nucleotide sequence: TGTGCCAGCAGCTCAGGGCAGCGAGAAAAACTGTTTTTT. Its protein product is CASSSGQREKLFF.

The chain is built from TRBV2 and TRBJ1-1; unclear D gene. Looked up from germline, CDR1 is SNHLY and CDR2 is FYNNEI. This CDR3 has 13 residues. V was shortened by 2 bases and J by 4 bases, with 8 bases between the two germline ends. CDR3 coding DNA: TGTGCCAGCAGTGAATGGGAGGGCACTGAAGCTTTCTTT. It yields the protein CASSEWEGTEAFF.

The chain links TRBV3-1 (or the pseudogene TRBV3-2) to TRBJ2-5; 11 bases align to TRBD2. Germline trimming cut 5 bases from V and 5 bases from J; bases unmatched to any gene: 10. CDR1 and CDR2 from the germline V gene are LGHDT and YNNKEL (reference sequence). The CDR3 is 16 residues long. The CDR3 reads CASSRTSGRLGETQYF. In DNA, the CDR3 is TGTGCCAGCAGCAGAACTAGCGGGAGATTGGGGGAGACCCAGTACTTC.

This chain connects TRBV5-4 to TRBJ2-7, with 8 bases matching TRBD1. The germline CDR1 and CDR2 sequences are SGHNT and YYREEE (reference sequence). The CDR3 length is 14 residues. V gave up 4 bases and J gave up 3 bases; unmatched junction bases: 6. CDR3 in amino acids: CASSTWDRHYEQYF. The CDR3 bases are TGTGCCAGCAGCACCTGGGACAGGCACTACGAGCAGTACTTC.

V gene TRBV10-1 combines with J gene TRBJ1-1; D not certain. The CDR3 has 13 residues. V lost 3 bases and J 6 bases, leaving 11 bases between the germline ends. Germline lookup yields CDR1 WNHNN and CDR2 SYGVQD (reference sequence). The CDR3 loop reads CASSDTAVSEAFF. The CDR3 DNA reads TGCGCCAGCAGTGATACAGCAGTCTCTGAAGCTTTCTTT.

The rearrangement joins TRBV11-2 to TRBJ2-1; unclear D gene. Germline lookup yields CDR1 SGHAT and CDR2 FQNNGV. The CDR3 spans 11 residues. V lost 8 bases to trimming and J lost 3 bases, with 5 bases between them. This CDR3 reads CASLVYNEQFF. CDR3 nucleotides: TGTGCCAGCCTCGTCTACAATGAGCAGTTCTTC.

V is TRBV10-1 and J is TRBJ2-1, with 9 bases matching TRBD1. In germline, CDR1 is WNHNN, CDR2 SYGVQD (reference sequence). V shed 4 bases, J shed 6 bases, and the junction held 19 bases outside the gene matches. The CDR3 has 19 residues. CDR3 region: CASSGGRTGEHYRVNEQFF. For the CDR3, the DNA is TGCGCCAGCAGTGGGGGGAGGACAGGGGAGCATTATCGGGTCAATGAGCAGTTCTTC.

This chain joins TRBV9 and TRBJ2-7, with a weak D call TRBD2 (6 bases). This CDR3 has 14 residues. The V end was cut by 4 bases, the J end by 3 bases, with 14 bases between. Per the germline V gene, CDR1 is SGDLS and CDR2 is YYNGEE. The chain's CDR3 is CASSSWTGDYEQYF. The CDR3 DNA follows: TGTGCCAGCAGCTCCTGGACGGGAGACTACGAGCAGTACTTC.

This clone occurred a few times. This chain connects TRBV3-1 (or the pseudogene TRBV3-2) to TRBJ2-7; 11 bases line up with TRBD2. Per germline, CDR1 LGHDT and CDR2 YNNKEL (reference sequence). V gave up 3 bases and J gave up 4 bases; unmatched junction bases: 14. This CDR3 is 18 amino acids long. CDR3 nucleotides: TGTGCCAGCAGCCAGGCGCGAGGCGGCACTAGCGGGAGATACGAGCAGTACTTC. Protein: CASSQARGGTSGRYEQYF.

The genes are TRBV4-1 and TRBJ2-7, with TRBD1 matching 12 bases. The CDR3 consists of 19 residues. The V and J ends lost 0 bases and 3 bases, in that order; junction bases with no gene match: 12. The germline V gene has CDR1 MGHRA and CDR2 YSYEKL. The CDR3 is CASSQERGGTGGRVYEQYF. The CDR3 DNA is TGCGCCAGCAGCCAAGAACGGGGCGGGACAGGGGGCAGGGTCTACGAGCAGTACTTC.

This chain uses TRBV11-2 with TRBJ1-2, with D uncertain. The germline V gene has CDR1 SGHAT and CDR2 FQNNGV. The CDR3 is made up of 13 amino acids. The V gene lost 6 bases and the J gene lost 0 bases, with 8 bases spanning the gap. The CDR3 coding sequence is TGTGCCAGCAGGGCAGGCTCTAACTATGGCTACACCTTC. Translating gives CASRAGSNYGYTF. Drawing the rest from reference TRBV11-2 and TRBJ1-2, the complete variable domain is EAGVAQSPRYKIIEKRQSVAFWCNPISGHATLYWYQQILGQGPKLLIQFQNNGVVDDSQLPKDRFSAERLKGVDSTLKIQPAKLEDSAVYLCASRAGSNYGYTFGSGTRLTVV.